This TCR beta chain is drawn from a study of T-cell memory formation after mild COVID-19. Regarding the study as a whole: The appearance of some responding clones in pre-infection memory suggested that cross-reactive memory joined.

This clonotype was seen a handful of times. Its specificity is not known. CDR1 SNHLY and CDR2 FYNNEI come from the germline V gene. Trimming shortened V by 3 bases and J by 5 bases, and 13 bases separated the two germline ends. This CDR3 region has 14 residues. TCRdb reprocessed the 5' RACE reads via MiXCR and lists one record per CDR3 protein. The sample lists some 88,000 distinct CDR3 sequences, around 27% occurring once. Sequences were obtained from PBMCs or a T cell subset sorted from them (not recorded which). The rearrangement links TRBV2 to TRBJ2-5, with unresolved D. The receptor was isolated from a man younger than 35 who had mild COVID-19 (a few samples of this study predate the infection). Cell type and time point are not known. CDR3 residues: CASSERLSFETQYF. CDR3 bases: TGTGCCAGCAGTGAGCGACTTTCCTTCGAGACCCAGTACTTC.